This T cell receptor (beta chain) was sequenced during a study of T-cell memory formation after mild COVID-19. Looking at the study overall: Clusters were largely donor specific.

The trim removed 7 bases at V and 2 bases at J, leaving 7 bases unmatched. The V gene's germline CDR1 is MNHEY and CDR2 SMNVEV (reference sequence). The CDR3 contains 15 residues. This clonotype was counted only a few times. With constant-segment primers, 5'RACE yielded cDNA libraries of TCR alpha and TCR beta that carried sample barcodes and UMIs. TCRdb re-called the 5' RACE reads through MiXCR, storing one row per CDR3 protein. The table shows around 340,000 distinct CDR3 sequences, with approximately 15% occurring only once. This clonotype was sampled from a man younger than 35 who had mild COVID-19 (a few samples of this study predate the infection). Cell type and time point are not known. This chain uses TRBV27 with TRBJ2-7, with TRBD2 matching 11 bases. The sample was PBMCs or a T cell subset sorted from them (not recorded which). CDR3 protein: CASTSTSGGAYEQYF. The CDR3, as DNA: TGTGCCAGCACCTCCACTAGCGGGGGCGCCTACGAGCAGTACTTC.